The rows below give T cell receptor beta chains drawn from one sample of a study of T-cell memory formation after mild COVID-19. Using its own MiXCR run on the 5' RACE reads, TCRdb lists one record per CDR3 protein. The sample holds some 450,000 distinct CDR3 sequences; 15% to 20% are singletons and the top ten take about 22%. Input material: PBMCs or a T cell subset sorted from them (not recorded which). The receptors come from a man aged 18-30 years who had mild COVID-19 (a few samples of this study predate the infection). Cell type and time point are not known. Each CDR3 is given with its conserved first and last residue. Each record gives: clone size, D gene, V gene, J gene, CDR3 DNA, CDR3 protein. A D gene is named only where the DNA matches it firmly. Only part of the rows carry a size: once, few, many, or a class if the clone is expanded.

size: -; D: TRBD1; V: TRBV2; J: TRBJ2-7; DNA: TGTGCCAGCAGATTAACAGGGGGAGAGAACTACGAGCAGTACTTC; CDR3: CASRLTGGENYEQYF
size: -; D: -; V: TRBV24-1; J: TRBJ2-2; DNA: TGTGCCACCAGTCTATCCCGCACCGGGGAGCTGTTTTTT; CDR3: CATSLSRTGELFF
size: -; D: -; V: TRBV18; J: TRBJ2-2; DNA: TGTGCCAGCTCACCACGAGCGGAGAACACCGGGGAGCTGTTTTTT; CDR3: CASSPRAENTGELFF
size: -; D: TRBD2; V: TRBV20-1; J: TRBJ2-7; DNA: TGCAGTGCCGTATCTAGCGGGGGGTTCCTAGAGCAGTACTTC; CDR3: CSAVSSGGFLEQYF
size: few; D: TRBD2; V: TRBV5-1; J: TRBJ2-5; DNA: TGCGCCAGCAGCATCTGGACTAGCGGGGGGGCAAATTGGAAGACCCAGTACTTC; CDR3: CASSIWTSGGANWKTQYF
size: few; D: -; V: TRBV20-1; J: TRBJ2-1; DNA: TGCAGTGCTTTTGGGGAAGTAGGGTCCTACAATGAGCAGTTCTTC; CDR3: CSAFGEVGSYNEQFF
size: -; D: -; V: TRBV20-1; J: TRBJ2-2; DNA: TGCAGTGCTCTCCATGGGGGGAGGCGGACCGGGGAGCTGTTTTTT; CDR3: CSALHGGRRTGELFF
size: many; D: -; V: TRBV12-3/TRBV12-4; J: TRBJ2-6; DNA: TGTGCCAGCAGTCTATCTGGGGCCAACGTCCTGACTTTC; CDR3: CASSLSGANVLTF
size: few; D: TRBD2; V: TRBV4-3; J: TRBJ2-1; DNA: TGCGCCAGCAGCCAAGACGGGCTAGCGGAAAGCTCCTACAATGAGCAGTTCTTC; CDR3: CASSQDGLAESSYNEQFF
size: -; D: TRBD1; V: TRBV9; J: TRBJ2-7; DNA: TGTGCCAGCAGCCCAGGGGACAGGGCCTACGAGCAGTACTTC; CDR3: CASSPGDRAYEQYF
size: -; D: -; V: TRBV9; J: TRBJ1-2; DNA: TGTGCCAGCAGCTCATCTAGAAGCGGGAGCTATGGCTACACCTTC; CDR3: CASSSSRSGSYGYTF
size: few; D: -; V: TRBV5-1; J: TRBJ1-1; DNA: TGCGCCAGCAGCCGGGGTGGGGTTGTGGCTGAAGCTTTCTTT; CDR3: CASSRGGVVAEAFF
size: -; D: TRBD2; V: TRBV5-1; J: TRBJ2-1; DNA: TGCTCCAGTGCCCCTAGCGGGGGTGTCAATGAGCAGTTCTTC; CDR3: CSSAPSGGVNEQFF
size: -; D: -; V: TRBV15; J: TRBJ1-5; DNA: TGTGCCACCAGCCAGGTGGAGGACCAGCCCCAGCATTTT; CDR3: CATSQVEDQPQHF
size: few; D: -; V: TRBV6-5; J: TRBJ2-6; DNA: TGTGCCAGCAGTTATTATGGCAGCCCCTCTGGGGCCAACGTCCTGACTTTC; CDR3: CASSYYGSPSGANVLTF
size: few; D: -; V: TRBV18; J: TRBJ1-2; DNA: TGTGCCAGCTCATCATCTAATGACCTAAACTATGGCTACACCTTC; CDR3: CASSSSNDLNYGYTF
size: -; D: TRBD1; V: TRBV4-3; J: TRBJ1-1; DNA: TGCGCCAGCAGCCAAAGGACAGGGCGAACTGAAGCTTTCTTT; CDR3: CASSQRTGRTEAFF
size: many; D: TRBD2; V: TRBV6-4; J: TRBJ2-3; DNA: TGTGCCAGCAGTGGGACTAGCGGGGCAGATACGCAGTATTTT; CDR3: CASSGTSGADTQYF
size: -; D: -; V: TRBV12-3/TRBV12-4; J: TRBJ1-6; DNA: TGTGCCAGCAGTCCTCCCGGCATGTATTCACCCCTCCACTTT; CDR3: CASSPPGMYSPLHF
size: -; D: TRBD1; V: TRBV20-1; J: TRBJ2-5; DNA: TGCAGTGCTAGAGATATGGGACAGGGCCAGGAGACCCAGTACTTC; CDR3: CSARDMGQGQETQYF
size: -; D: TRBD1; V: TRBV11-2; J: TRBJ2-4; DNA: TGTGCCAGCAGCAAACAAGGGACAGCGGATCAGCACTTC; CDR3: CASSKQGTADQHF
size: few; D: TRBD2; V: TRBV9; J: TRBJ2-1; DNA: TGTGCCAGCAGCGTTTTCGCCGGGACTAGCGGAACCAATGAGCAGTTCTTC; CDR3: CASSVFAGTSGTNEQFF